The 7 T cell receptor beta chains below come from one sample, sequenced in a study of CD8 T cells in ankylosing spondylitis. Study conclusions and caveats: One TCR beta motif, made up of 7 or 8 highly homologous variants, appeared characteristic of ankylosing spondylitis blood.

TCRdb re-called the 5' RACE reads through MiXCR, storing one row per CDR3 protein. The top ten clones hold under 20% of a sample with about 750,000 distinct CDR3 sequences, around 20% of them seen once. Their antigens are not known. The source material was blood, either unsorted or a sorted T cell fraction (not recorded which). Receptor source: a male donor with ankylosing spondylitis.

The CDR3 sequence is CASSSGVSGSNEQFF. CDR3 DNA sequence: TGTGCCAGCAGTTCGGGGGTTAGCGGGAGTAATGAGCAGTTCTTC. The rearrangement uses TRBV27 and TRBJ2-1, with TRBD2 matching 9 bases. The V and J ends lost 4 bases and 7 bases, in that order; junction bases with no gene match: 8. This CDR3 spans 15 amino acids. In germline, CDR1 is MNHEY, CDR2 SMNVEV (reference sequence).

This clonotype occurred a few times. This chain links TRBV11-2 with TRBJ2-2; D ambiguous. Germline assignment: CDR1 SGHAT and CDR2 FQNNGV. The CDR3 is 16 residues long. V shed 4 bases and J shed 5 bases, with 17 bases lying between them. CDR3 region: CASSSPGQPWTGELFF. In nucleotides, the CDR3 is TGTGCCAGCAGCTCCCCGGGCCAGCCGTGGACCGGGGAGCTGTTTTTT.

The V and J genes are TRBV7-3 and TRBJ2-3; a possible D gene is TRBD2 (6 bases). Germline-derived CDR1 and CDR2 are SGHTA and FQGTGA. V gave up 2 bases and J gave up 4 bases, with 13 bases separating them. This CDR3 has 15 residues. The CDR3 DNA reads TGTGCCAGCAGCTTATGGGCGGGAACTGCAGATACGCAGTATTTT. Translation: CASSLWAGTADTQYF.

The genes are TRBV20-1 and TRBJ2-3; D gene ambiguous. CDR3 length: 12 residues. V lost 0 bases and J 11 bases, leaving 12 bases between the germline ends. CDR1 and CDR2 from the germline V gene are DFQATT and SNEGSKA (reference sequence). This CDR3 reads CSARDRRVRQYF. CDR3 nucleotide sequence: TGCAGTGCTAGAGACCGCCGAGTAAGGCAGTATTTT.

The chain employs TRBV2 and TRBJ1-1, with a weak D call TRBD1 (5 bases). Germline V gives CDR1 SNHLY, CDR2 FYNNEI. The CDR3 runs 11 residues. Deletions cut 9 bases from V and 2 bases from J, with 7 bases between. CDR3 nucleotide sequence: TGTGCCAGACGGGACAACACTGAAGCTTTCTTT. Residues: CARRDNTEAFF. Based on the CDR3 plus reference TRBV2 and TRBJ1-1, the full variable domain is EPEVTQTPSHQVTQMGQEVILRCVPISNHLYFYWYRQILGQKVEFLVSFYNNEISEKSEIFDDQFSVERPDGSNFTLKIRSTKLEDSAMYFCARRDNTEAFFGQGTRLTVV.

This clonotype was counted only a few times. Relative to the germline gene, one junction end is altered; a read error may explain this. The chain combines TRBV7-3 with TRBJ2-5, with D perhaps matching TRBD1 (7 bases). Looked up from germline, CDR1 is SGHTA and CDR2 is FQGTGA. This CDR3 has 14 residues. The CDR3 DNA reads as TGTGCCAGCAGATTAACAGGGGAGGAGGAGACCCAGTACTTC. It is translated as CASRLTGEEETQYF.

As DNA, the CDR3 is TGCAGCGTTGCCCAAATTGGGGTCTACAATGAGCAGTTCTTC. Its translation is CSVAQIGVYNEQFF. The V call is TRBV29-1, the J call TRBJ2-1; D is unclear. The V gene lost 4 bases and the J gene lost 3 bases, with 13 bases spanning the gap. The CDR3 contains 14 residues. Germline values: CDR1 SQVTM, CDR2 ANQGSEA.